These 18 T cell receptor beta chains were all obtained from the same sample, sequenced in a study of cytomegalovirus exposure and HLA in healthy donors. PCR primers comprised 60 Vbeta and 13 Jbeta primers. TCRdb's copy holds only in-frame clones and misses some; the assay was immunoSEQ multiplex PCR. The sample lists hundreds of thousands of clones; approximately 81% were seen once. Sample: PBMCs. These receptors originate from a girl aged 2-10 years in good health and CMV-seronegative.

The chain employs TRBV5-1 and TRBJ2-5; the match to TRBD2 covers 7 bases. The J call is doubtful: the DNA matches TRBJ2-7 better. Germline V gene data show CDR1 as SGHRS and CDR2 as YFSETQ. The CDR3 is made up of 16 amino acids. DNA for the CDR3: TGCGCCAGCAGCTTGGGGTACGGCGGGAGCTATTACGAGCAGTACTTC. Protein product: CASSLGYGGSYYEQYF.

The CDR3 region is CAWSSGGYEQYF. The CDR3 DNA reads as TGTGCCTGGAGTAGCGGGGGCTACGAGCAGTACTTC. The rearrangement links TRBV30 to TRBJ2-7; TRBD2 agrees at 8 bases. The ends lost 2 bases at V and 3 bases at J; junction bases unmatched: 0. Germline CDR1 GTSNPN, CDR2 SVGIG (reference sequence). The CDR3 contains 12 residues.

The sample holds one count of this clone. The rearrangement uses TRBV5-1 and TRBJ2-3; perhaps TRBD1 as D (5 bases). V was shortened by 0 bases and J by 5 bases, with 7 bases between the two germline ends. The CDR3 extends over 13 amino acids. From germline, CDR1 is SGHRS and CDR2 YFSETQ. The DNA for the CDR3 is TGCGCCAGCAGCTTGGGGGGCCTAGATACGCAGTATTTT. Translating gives CASSLGGLDTQYF.

The J gene is TRBJ1-2, the V gene TRBV25-1; D perhaps matches TRBD1 (6 bases). Germline V gene sequence: CDR1 MGHDK, CDR2 SYGVNS. The CDR3 totals 14 residues. The germline V and J ends were trimmed by 4 bases and 2 bases, with 11 bases remaining between them. CDR3: CASSGQVMNYGYTF. In DNA, the CDR3 is TGTGCCAGCAGTGGACAGGTCATGAACTATGGCTACACCTTC.

The genes are TRBV10-3 and TRBJ2-1, with D uncertain. The CDR3 is made up of 13 amino acids. The V gene's germline CDR1 is ENHRY and CDR2 SYGVKD. V lost 3 bases and J lost 4, with 7 bases in between. For the CDR3, the DNA is TGTGCCATCAGTGAACCCGGTTACAATGAGCAGTTCTTC. Its translation is CAISEPGYNEQFF.

V and J are TRBV2 and TRBJ2-1, with a tentative D call TRBD2 (5 bases). This CDR3 is built from 12 residues. From germline, CDR1 is SNHLY and CDR2 FYNNEI. Trimming pared 8 bases from V and 4 bases from J, leaving 9 bases between. The CDR3 region has the DNA TGTGCCAGCTTAGGGAGATACAATGAGCAGTTCTTC. This gives the protein CASLGRYNEQFF.

The V and J genes are TRBV5-6 and TRBJ2-3; 11 positions agree with TRBD2. Trimming took 3 bases from V and 6 from J; bases not matched to a gene: 9. Per the germline V gene, CDR1 is SGHDT and CDR2 is YYEEEE. This CDR3 region has 16 residues. The CDR3: CASSSPSGGSFDTQYF. DNA of the CDR3: TGTGCCAGCAGCTCCCCTAGCGGGGGGTCTTTTGATACGCAGTATTTT.

The rearrangement uses TRBV5-1 and TRBJ1-4; 7 bases match TRBD1. This CDR3 region has 14 residues. Germline CDR1 reads SGHRS; CDR2 reads YFSETQ. The J segment lost 10 bases and the V segment lost 4 bases, leaving 10 bases of the junction unmatched. In nucleotides, the CDR3 is TGCGCCAGCAGCCTAAGGGGGCGCGACGGAAAACTGTTTTTT. Its translation: CASSLRGRDGKLFF.

The chain carries TRBV6-6 and TRBJ1-1; D might be TRBD1 (5 bases). The V end was cut by 6 bases, the J end by 0 bases, with 17 bases between. Germline V gives CDR1 MNHNY, CDR2 SVGAGI (reference sequence). The CDR3 has 16 amino acids. This CDR3 reads CASSRFGGGLNTEAFF. The CDR3 region has the DNA TGTGCCAGCAGCCGCTTCGGGGGTGGGTTGAACACTGAAGCTTTCTTT.

The chain employs TRBV2 and TRBJ2-2, with D possibly TRBD1 on 6 matching bases. There are 14 residues in the CDR3. Trimming stripped 7 bases from V and 4 bases from J, with 13 bases between. Germline V gene lookup returns CDR1 SNHLY and CDR2 FYNNEI. CDR3 residues: CASIIGGFTGELFF. The CDR3 DNA reads as TGTGCCAGCATCATTGGGGGCTTCACCGGGGAGCTGTTTTTT.

The V gene is TRBV7-6, the J gene TRBJ2-5; 11 bases are shared with TRBD2. Germline CDR1 reads SGHVS; CDR2 reads FNYEAQ. The CDR3 is 19 residues long. With 5 bases clipped from V and 1 base from J, the junction kept 15 bases outside the gene matches. The CDR3 reads CASSLYSGRAFRVQETQYF. CDR3 in DNA: TGTGCCAGCAGCCTTTATAGCGGGAGGGCCTTCCGGGTCCAAGAGACCCAGTACTTC.

V gene TRBV7-2 combines with J gene TRBJ1-5; D remains ambiguous. Germline V gives CDR1 SGHTA, CDR2 FQGNSA. CDR3 size: 13 residues. Trimming took off 2 bases at V and 12 bases at J, with 14 bases between the two ends. The chain's CDR3 is CASSLTGGVDQHF. The CDR3, as DNA: TGTGCCAGCAGCTTAACGGGCGGGGTGGACCAGCATTTT.

This clone occurred a few times. A read error may account for a junction end that differs from germline. V and J are TRBV7-6 and TRBJ2-1; 8 bases are shared with TRBD2. CDR1 and CDR2 (germline): SGHVS, FNYEAQ. The CDR3 has 13 residues. Here the CDR3 reads CASSLGGGNEQLF. The CDR3 nucleotides are TGTGCCAGCAGCCTCGGGGGGGGAAATGAGCAGCTCTTC.

CDR3 sequence reads: CASSLVQGAHAFF. Written as DNA, the CDR3 is TGTGCCAGCAGCTTGGTACAGGGGGCGCATGCTTTCTTT. This rearrangement joins TRBV6-5 to TRBJ1-1; 9 positions agree with TRBD1. CDR3 length: 13 amino acids. Germline CDR1 is MNHEY and CDR2 is SVGAGI. V gave up 6 bases and J gave up 11 bases; unmatched junction bases: 10.

The genes are TRBV21-1 and TRBJ2-7; the table's TRBD1 call for D was not verified on the DNA. TRBV21-1 is a pseudogene segment. The CDR3 spans 14 residues. CDR3 sequence (DNA): TGTGCCAGCAGCAACTTCAGGGGCTCCTACGAGCAGTACTTC. Encoded protein: CASSNFRGSYEQYF.

This chain joins TRBV10-2 and TRBJ2-3; the D gene is possibly TRBD2 (6 bases). CDR1 is WSHSY, CDR2 SAAADI, per germline. CDR3 size: 14 residues. Trimming pared 0 bases from V and 7 bases from J, leaving 11 bases between. CDR3 protein: CASSESRRGHTQYF. Here the CDR3 DNA reads TGCGCCAGCAGTGAGTCGAGGAGGGGTCATACGCAGTATTTT.

The J gene is TRBJ2-1, the V gene TRBV6-5, with TRBD2 identical over 13 bases. Germline lookup yields CDR1 MNHEY and CDR2 SVGAGI. CDR3 length: 16 residues. J lost 2 bases, V lost 4 bases, and 2 bases had no gene match. The CDR3 region is CASSSGLAGPYNEQFF. The CDR3 bases are TGTGCCAGCAGTTCGGGACTAGCGGGACCCTACAATGAGCAGTTCTTC.

The gene calls are TRBV6-6 and TRBJ2-7; TRBD2 matches at 8 bases. Germline CDR1 MNHNY, CDR2 SVGAGI (reference sequence). This CDR3 contains 14 residues. Losses at the gene ends were 6 bases for V and 5 bases for J; bases not matched to a gene: 9. CDR3 DNA: TGTGCCAGCAGGACTCGGCGGGGGGCTGACGAGCAGTACTTC. It specifies CASRTRRGADEQYF.